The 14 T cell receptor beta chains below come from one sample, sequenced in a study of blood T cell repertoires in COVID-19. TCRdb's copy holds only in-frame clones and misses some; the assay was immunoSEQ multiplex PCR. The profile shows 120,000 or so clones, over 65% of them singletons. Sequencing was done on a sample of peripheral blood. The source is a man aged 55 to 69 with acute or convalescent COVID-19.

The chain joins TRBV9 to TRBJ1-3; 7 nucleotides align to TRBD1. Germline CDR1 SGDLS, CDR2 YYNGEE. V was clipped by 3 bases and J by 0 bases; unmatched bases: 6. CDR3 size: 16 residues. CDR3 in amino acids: CASSGAGTVSGNTIYF. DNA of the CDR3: TGTGCCAGCAGCGGCGCGGGGACAGTCTCTGGAAACACCATATATTTT.

The CDR3 loop is CASSRDQGQGYEQYF. In DNA form, the CDR3 reads TGTGCCAGCTCACGCGACCAGGGGCAGGGCTACGAGCAGTACTTC. The chain recombines TRBV18 with TRBJ2-7; the D gene is possibly TRBD1 (6 bases). The CDR3 sequence is 15 residues long. Germline-derived CDR1 and CDR2 are KGHSH and LQKENI. V was shortened by 4 bases and J by 3 bases, with 16 bases between the two germline ends.

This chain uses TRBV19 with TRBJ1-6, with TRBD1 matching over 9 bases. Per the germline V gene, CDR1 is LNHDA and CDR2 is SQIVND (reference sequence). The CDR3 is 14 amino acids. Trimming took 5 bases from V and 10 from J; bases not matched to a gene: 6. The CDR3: CASSSRQGVSPLHF. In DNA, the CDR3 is TGTGCCAGTAGTTCGAGACAGGGGGTCTCACCCCTCCACTTT.

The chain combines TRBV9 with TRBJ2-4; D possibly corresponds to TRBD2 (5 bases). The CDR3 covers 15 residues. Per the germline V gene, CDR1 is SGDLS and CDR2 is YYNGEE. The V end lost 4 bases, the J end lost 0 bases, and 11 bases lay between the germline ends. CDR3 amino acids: CASSPHGEAKNIQYF. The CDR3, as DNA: TGTGCCAGCAGCCCCCACGGGGAAGCCAAAAACATTCAGTACTTC.

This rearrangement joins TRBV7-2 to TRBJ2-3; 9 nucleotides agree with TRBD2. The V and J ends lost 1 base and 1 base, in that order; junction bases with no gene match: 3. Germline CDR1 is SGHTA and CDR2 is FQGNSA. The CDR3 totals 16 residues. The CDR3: CASSLEVAGGTDTQYF. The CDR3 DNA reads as TGTGCCAGCAGCTTAGAGGTAGCGGGAGGCACAGATACGCAGTATTTT.

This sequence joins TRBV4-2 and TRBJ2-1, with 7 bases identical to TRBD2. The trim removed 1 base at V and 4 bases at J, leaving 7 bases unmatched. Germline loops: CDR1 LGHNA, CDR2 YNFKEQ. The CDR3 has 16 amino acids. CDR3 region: CASSQATGGGYNEQFF. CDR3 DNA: TGTGCCAGCAGCCAAGCGACCGGCGGGGGTTACAATGAGCAGTTCTTC.

This CDR3 is CSARPSGFQYF. The CDR3 nucleotides read TGCAGTGCTAGACCTTCGGGTTTTCAGTATTTT. The V gene is TRBV20-1, the J gene TRBJ2-3, with D uncertain. CDR3 length: 11 amino acids. V lost 2 bases to trimming and J lost 12 bases, with 12 bases between them. CDR1 DFQATT and CDR2 SNEGSKA come from the germline V gene (reference sequence).

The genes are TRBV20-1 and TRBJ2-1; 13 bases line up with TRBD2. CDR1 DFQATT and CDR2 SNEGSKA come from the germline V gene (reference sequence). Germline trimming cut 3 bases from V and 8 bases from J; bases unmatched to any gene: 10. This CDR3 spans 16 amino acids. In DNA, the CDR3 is TGCAGTGCTAGTACTAGCGGGAGGGCCGGGGTCCATGAGCAGTTCTTC. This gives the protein CSASTSGRAGVHEQFF.

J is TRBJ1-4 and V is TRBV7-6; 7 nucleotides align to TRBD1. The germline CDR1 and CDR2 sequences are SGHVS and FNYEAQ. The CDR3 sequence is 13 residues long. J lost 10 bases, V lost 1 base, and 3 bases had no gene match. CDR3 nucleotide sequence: TGTGCCAGCAGCTTAGGCCAGGGGGGAAAACTGTTTTTT. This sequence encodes CASSLGQGGKLFF.

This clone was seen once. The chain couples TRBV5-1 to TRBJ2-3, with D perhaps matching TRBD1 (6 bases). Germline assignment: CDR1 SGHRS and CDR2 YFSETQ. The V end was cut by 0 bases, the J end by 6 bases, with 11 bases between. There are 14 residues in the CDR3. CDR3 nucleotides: TGCGCCAGCAGCTTGGACAGGGCTCGGGATACGCAGTATTTT. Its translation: CASSLDRARDTQYF.

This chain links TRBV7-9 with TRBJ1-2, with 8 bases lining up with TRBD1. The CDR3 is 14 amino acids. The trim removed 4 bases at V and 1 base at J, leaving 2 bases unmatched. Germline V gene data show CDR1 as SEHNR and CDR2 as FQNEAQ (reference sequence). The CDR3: CASSSTGDNYGYTF. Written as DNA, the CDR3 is TGTGCCAGCAGCTCGACAGGGGATAACTATGGCTACACCTTC.

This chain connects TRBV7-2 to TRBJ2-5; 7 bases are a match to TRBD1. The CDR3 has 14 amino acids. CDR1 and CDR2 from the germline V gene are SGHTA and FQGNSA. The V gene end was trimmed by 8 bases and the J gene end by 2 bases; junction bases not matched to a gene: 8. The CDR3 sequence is CASVLGTVQETQYF. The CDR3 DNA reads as TGTGCCAGCGTGTTAGGGACAGTGCAAGAGACCCAGTACTTC.

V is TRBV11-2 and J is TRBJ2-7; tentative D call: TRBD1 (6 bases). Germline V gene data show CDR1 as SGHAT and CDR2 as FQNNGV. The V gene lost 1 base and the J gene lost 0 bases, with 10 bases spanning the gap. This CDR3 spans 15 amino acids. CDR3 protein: CASSLVDSFSYEQYF. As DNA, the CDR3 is TGTGCCAGCAGCTTAGTGGACAGCTTCTCCTACGAGCAGTACTTC.

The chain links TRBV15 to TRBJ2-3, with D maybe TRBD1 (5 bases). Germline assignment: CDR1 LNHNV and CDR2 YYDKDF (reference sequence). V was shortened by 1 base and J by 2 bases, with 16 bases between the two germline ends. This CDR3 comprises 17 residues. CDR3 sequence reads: CATSRVPRQRATDTQYF. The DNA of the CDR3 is TGTGCCACCAGCAGAGTACCGAGACAGCGTGCCACAGATACGCAGTATTTT. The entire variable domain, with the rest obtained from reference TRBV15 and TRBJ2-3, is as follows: DAMVIQNPRYQVTQFGKPVTLSCSQTLNHNVMYWYQQKSSQAPKLLFHYYDKDFNNEADTPDNFQSRRPNTSFCFLDIRSPGLGDTAMYLCATSRVPRQRATDTQYFGPGTRLTVL.